Sequencing of this TCR beta chain was carried out in a study of radiotherapy plus CTLA-4 blockade in lung cancer. For the study at large: Objective responses were observed in more than 15% of patients, and disease control was achieved by 30% to 40%.

Looked up from germline, CDR1 is SGHDN and CDR2 is FVKESK. Deletions cut 2 bases from V and 6 bases from J, with 16 bases between. The CDR3 length is 15 residues. Study outcomes and limitations: The study found tumor-derived TCR clones expanded in blood after radiotherapy plus ipilimumab.

Details on this clone: The antigen is unknown.

The table came from immunoSEQ multiplex PCR; TCRdb's copy has only in-frame clones and leaves some out. The data contain fewer than 100,000 clones, around four fifths of them singletons. People whose metastatic non-small-cell lung cancer was chemo-refractory got focal radiation along with CTLA-4 blockade by ipilimumab. The receptor was isolated from a human donor with non-small cell lung cancer who had stable disease on radiotherapy plus ipilimumab. Sequenced material: peripheral blood, taken from a patient treated with radiotherapy plus ipilimumab. The chain recombines TRBV14 with TRBJ1-2; D remains unclear. This chain's CDR3 is CASSQIHRAVDGYTF. DNA for the CDR3: TGTGCCAGCAGCCAAATTCACCGGGCCGTCGATGGCTACACCTTC.